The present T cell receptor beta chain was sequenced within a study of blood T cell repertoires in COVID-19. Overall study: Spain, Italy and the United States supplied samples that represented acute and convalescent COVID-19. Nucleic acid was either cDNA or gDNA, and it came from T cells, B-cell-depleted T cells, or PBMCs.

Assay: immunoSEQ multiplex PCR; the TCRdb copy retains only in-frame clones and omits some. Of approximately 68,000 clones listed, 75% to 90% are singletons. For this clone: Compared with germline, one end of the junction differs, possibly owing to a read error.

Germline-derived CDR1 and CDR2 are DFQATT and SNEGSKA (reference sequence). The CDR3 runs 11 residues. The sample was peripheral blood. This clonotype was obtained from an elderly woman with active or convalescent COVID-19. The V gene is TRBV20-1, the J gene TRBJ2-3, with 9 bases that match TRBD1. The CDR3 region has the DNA TGCAGTGCTAGAGATATCGACAGGGGGGACTTT. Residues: CSARDIDRGDF.